The 18 T cell receptor beta chains given below trace back to one sample, sequenced in a study of CD8+CD57+ T cells in acquired aplastic anemia. Patients selected for sequencing had displayed CD8+CD57+ cell expansion by flow cytometry. CDR3 and TCR beta VDJ profiling relied on a genomic DNA template. TCRdb redid the calling of the reads with MiXCR, one entry per CDR3 protein. The repertoire holds 250,000 or so distinct CDR3 sequences, with around 43% as singletons. The sample was sorted CD4+, CD8+, or CD8+CD57+ T cells (not recorded which) from PBMCs. These receptors were obtained from a human donor with aplastic anemia.

As regards this clonotype: This could be a read error, since a much larger clone is one nucleotide away. The rearrangement links TRBV7-6 to TRBJ2-1; D gene uncertain. Germline assignment: CDR1 SGHVS and CDR2 FNYEAQ. This CDR3 is 14 amino acids long. CDR3 region: CASSWDGAPNEQLF. As DNA, the CDR3 is TGCGCCAGCAGCTGGGATGGCGCCCCCAATGAGCAGCTCTTC.

Notes on this clonotype: As the CDR3 is not closed by the conserved phenylalanine or tryptophan, this likely results from a read error. The J gene is TRBJ1-1, the V gene TRBV14; D uncertain. The length of the CDR3 is 12 residues. The germline V gene has CDR1 SGHDN and CDR2 FVKESK. Trimming took off 6 bases at V and 2 bases at J, with 7 bases between the two ends. The CDR3 sequence: CASSEVNTEAFL. The CDR3 DNA sequence: TGTGCCAGCAGTGAAGTTAACACTGAAGCTTTCCTC.

V and J are TRBV25-1 and TRBJ1-3; 8 nucleotides match TRBD1. Germline CDR1 MGHDK, CDR2 SYGVNS. V was clipped by 0 bases and J by 4 bases; unmatched bases: 8. The CDR3 contains 17 residues. DNA of the CDR3: TGTGCCAGCAGTGAATACGAAGGACAGGGATCCGGAAACACCATATATTTT. Translation: CASSEYEGQGSGNTIYF.

This chain connects TRBV14 to TRBJ1-6; D is undetermined. Deletions cut 0 bases from V and 7 bases from J, with 10 bases between. Germline CDR1 reads SGHDN; CDR2 reads FVKESK. This CDR3 is built from 15 residues. CDR3 loop: CASSQELGPNSPLHF. CDR3 in DNA: TGTGCCAGCAGCCAAGAATTAGGGCCCAATTCACCCCTCCACTTT. Full variable domain (rest looked up from reference TRBV14 and TRBJ1-6): EAGVTQFPSHSVIEKGQTVTLRCDPISGHDNLYWYRRVMGKEIKFLLHFVKESKQDESGMPNNRFLAERTGGTYSTLKVQPAELEDSGVYFCASSQELGPNSPLHFGNGTRLTVT.

This clonotype was detected a few times. This chain uses TRBV27 with TRBJ1-1; D is undetermined. The CDR3 length is 14 residues. The germline V gene has CDR1 MNHEY and CDR2 SMNVEV (reference sequence). The germline V and J ends were trimmed by 8 bases and 0 bases, with 13 bases remaining between them. The DNA for the CDR3 is TGTGCCAGCGGCCCGGGTCAGATGAACACTGAAGCTTTCTTT. It specifies CASGPGQMNTEAFF.

This clonotype was detected many times. The V and J genes are TRBV2 and TRBJ2-7; TRBD1 agrees at 11 bases. Germline CDR1 is SNHLY and CDR2 is FYNNEI. V lost 10 bases and J lost 2; bases outside the gene matches: 10. The CDR3 spans 15 residues. The CDR3 DNA follows: TGTGCCACTAAAAAGGGACAGGGGGTTCCCTACGAGCAGTACTTC. Residues: CATKKGQGVPYEQYF.

The J gene is TRBJ2-3, the V gene TRBV15; no clear D. V lost 1 base and J 2 bases, leaving 7 bases between the germline ends. The CDR3 sequence is 14 residues long. CDR1 is LNHNV and CDR2 is YYDKDF in the germline V gene (reference sequence). The CDR3 sequence: CATSRAQITDTQYF. The DNA for the CDR3 is TGTGCCACCAGCAGAGCACAGATCACAGATACGCAGTATTTT.

The chain couples TRBV9 to TRBJ2-3, with D unclear. CDR1 SGDLS and CDR2 YYNGEE come from the germline V gene. The V and J ends lost 5 bases and 4 bases respectively, with 14 bases between them. CDR3 length equals 14 residues. The CDR3 loop is CASSDIGRADTQYF. The CDR3 DNA reads TGTGCCAGCAGTGACATAGGGCGAGCAGATACGCAGTATTTT.

This clonotype was counted only a few times. The chain links TRBV20-1 to TRBJ1-1; weak D call: TRBD1 (5 bases). V was cut by 3 bases and J by 0 bases, with 11 bases left in between. Per the germline V gene, CDR1 is DFQATT and CDR2 is SNEGSKA (reference sequence). The length of the CDR3 is 14 residues. CDR3: CSASIETVNTEAFF. The CDR3 bases are TGCAGTGCTAGTATCGAGACAGTGAACACTGAAGCTTTCTTT.

Turning to this clonotype: Compared with germline, one end of the junction differs, possibly owing to a read error. The V call is TRBV2, the J call TRBJ1-5; 7 bases fit TRBD1. This CDR3 comprises 14 residues. The germline V gene has CDR1 SNHLY and CDR2 FYNNEI. The chain's CDR3 is CASREGQANQPQHF. Here the CDR3 DNA reads TGTGCCAGCAGGGAAGGACAGGCTAATCAGCCCCAGCATTTT.

Ten or more counts support this clonotype. The chain employs TRBV5-1 and TRBJ1-1, with unresolved D. Germline CDR1 reads SGHRS; CDR2 reads YFSETQ. The CDR3 spans 17 residues. Between the trimmed V and J ends, which lost 0 bases and 1 base, there was a span of 16 bases. CDR3 region: CASSLVGKKTRNTEAFF. DNA for the CDR3: TGCGCCAGCAGCTTGGTGGGCAAGAAGACAAGGAACACTGAAGCTTTCTTT.

The chain is built from TRBV2 and TRBJ2-7; D ambiguous. V lost 4 bases to trimming and J lost 1 base, with 8 bases between them. This CDR3 contains 13 residues. CDR1 and CDR2 (germline): SNHLY, FYNNEI. The CDR3 nucleotides are TGTGCCAGCAGTGTTGGTAGGTCCTACGAGCAGTACGTC. It translates to CASSVGRSYEQYV.

The chain carries TRBV10-3 and TRBJ1-2; no clear D gene. V was cut by 6 bases and J by 7 bases, with 15 bases left in between. The CDR3 loop spans 13 amino acids. Germline V gene sequence: CDR1 ENHRY, CDR2 SYGVKD. This chain's CDR3 is CAISGPKQAGYTF. The CDR3 coding sequence is TGTGCCATCAGCGGGCCAAAGCAAGCTGGCTACACCTTC.

A word on this clonotype: Sequence at one end of the junction differs from germline and may be a read error. The chain couples TRBV19 to TRBJ2-7, with D possibly being TRBD2 (6 bases). The CDR3 is 14 amino acids. CDR1 LNHDA and CDR2 SQIVND come from the germline V gene (reference sequence). The CDR3 DNA follows: TGTGCCAGTAGTATAGCTACGGGAGTCTACGAGCAGTGCTTC. It specifies CASSIATGVYEQCF.

The chain couples TRBV5-8 to TRBJ1-2; D unclear. Between the trimmed V and J ends, which lost 1 base and 4 bases, there was a span of 8 bases. Per germline, CDR1 SGHTS and CDR2 YDEGEE. The CDR3 is 13 residues long. This CDR3 is CASSLITFYGYTF. The CDR3 DNA sequence: TGTGCCAGCAGCTTGATCACTTTCTATGGCTACACCTTC.

The chain has TRBV20-1 and TRBJ1-3; D is ambiguous. CDR3 length: 15 amino acids. The V end lost 1 base, the J end lost 0 bases, and 10 bases lay between the germline ends. Germline CDR1 is DFQATT and CDR2 is SNEGSKA (reference sequence). The CDR3: CSARGGANSGNTIYF. CDR3 DNA sequence: TGCAGTGCTAGAGGTGGCGCCAACTCTGGAAACACCATATATTTT.

This clonotype was seen only a few times. Here the CDR3 reads CATSAVRLAGLGTQYF. The CDR3 DNA sequence: TGTGCCACCAGCGCCGTAAGACTAGCGGGGTTAGGTACGCAGTATTTT. The V and J genes are TRBV15 and TRBJ2-3; 11 nucleotides align to TRBD2. Germline trimming cut 5 bases from V and 8 bases from J; bases unmatched to any gene: 12. The CDR3 extends over 16 amino acids. CDR1 is LNHNV and CDR2 is YYDKDF in the germline V gene (reference sequence).

The genes are TRBV24-1 and TRBJ2-7; D remains ambiguous. Germline CDR1 is KGHDR and CDR2 is SFDVKD. V was pared by 9 bases and J by 3 bases, with 17 bases between. This CDR3 has 14 amino acids. The CDR3 is CATGNVVSHYEQYV. CDR3 sequence (DNA): TGTGCCACCGGGAACGTTGTGTCCCACTACGAGCAGTACGTC.